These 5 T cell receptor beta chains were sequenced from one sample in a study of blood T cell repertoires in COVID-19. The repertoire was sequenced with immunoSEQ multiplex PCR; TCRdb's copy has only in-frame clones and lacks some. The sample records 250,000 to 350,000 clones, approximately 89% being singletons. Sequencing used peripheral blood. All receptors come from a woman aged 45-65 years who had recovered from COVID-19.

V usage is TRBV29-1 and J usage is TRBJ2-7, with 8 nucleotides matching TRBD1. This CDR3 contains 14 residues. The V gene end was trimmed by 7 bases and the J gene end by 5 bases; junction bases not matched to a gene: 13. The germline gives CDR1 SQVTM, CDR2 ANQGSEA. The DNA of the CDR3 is TGCAGCGGGGCGCGAGACAGGGGTACGAACGAGCAGTACTTC. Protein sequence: CSGARDRGTNEQYF.

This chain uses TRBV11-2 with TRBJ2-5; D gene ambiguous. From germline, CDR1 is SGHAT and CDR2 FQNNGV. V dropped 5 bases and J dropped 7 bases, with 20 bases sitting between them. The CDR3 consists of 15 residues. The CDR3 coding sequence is TGTGCCAGCAGCCGGAGCGCGCCGGTTTCTGGGACCCAGTACTTC. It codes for CASSRSAPVSGTQYF.

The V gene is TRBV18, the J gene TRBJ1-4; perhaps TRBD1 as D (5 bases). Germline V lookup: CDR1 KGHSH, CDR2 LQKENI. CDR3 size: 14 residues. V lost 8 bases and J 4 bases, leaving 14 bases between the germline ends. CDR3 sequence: CASRSARVNEKLFF. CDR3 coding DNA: TGTGCCAGCAGAAGCGCCAGGGTTAATGAAAAACTGTTTTTT.

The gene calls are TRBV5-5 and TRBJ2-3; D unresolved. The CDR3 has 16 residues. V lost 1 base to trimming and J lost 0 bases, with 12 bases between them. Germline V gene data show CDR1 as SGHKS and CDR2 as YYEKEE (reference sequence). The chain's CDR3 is CASSLSPQTSTDTQYF. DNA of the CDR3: TGTGCCAGCAGCTTGTCTCCCCAGACTAGCACAGATACGCAGTATTTT.

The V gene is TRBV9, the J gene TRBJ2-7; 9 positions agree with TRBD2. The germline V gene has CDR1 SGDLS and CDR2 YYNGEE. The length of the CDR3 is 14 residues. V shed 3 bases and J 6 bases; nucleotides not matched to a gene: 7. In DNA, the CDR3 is TGTGCCAGCAGCGCCGGGACTAGCCTTTCCGAGCAGTACTTC. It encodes CASSAGTSLSEQYF.